A single sample gave rise to the 31 T cell receptor beta chains below, sequenced in a study of blood T cell repertoires in COVID-19. Repertoires were generated with immunoSEQ multiplex PCR, while TCRdb's copy carries only in-frame clones and drops some. Of tens of thousands of clones detected, around 80% appear once; the ten largest clones hold 5.5% to 7.5%. The sequenced material came from peripheral blood. All receptors derive from a man between 50 and 59 years old with active or convalescent COVID-19.

The V call is TRBV30, the J call TRBJ2-7, with 8 bases aligning to TRBD1. V trimming: 1 base; J trimming: 7 bases; junction bases outside the gene matches: 6. CDR1 is GTSNPN, CDR2 SVGIG, per germline (reference sequence). CDR3 length: 13 residues. The CDR3 coding sequence is TGTGCCTGGAGTGGCCCGGACAGGGAGGAGCAGTACTTC. Translating gives CAWSGPDREEQYF.

The chain has TRBV6-4 and TRBJ1-1; D is uncertain. CDR3 length equals 13 residues. Looked up from germline, CDR1 is MRHNA and CDR2 is SNTAGT. Trimming shortened V by 3 bases and J by 4 bases, and 9 bases separated the two germline ends. This CDR3 reads CASSEYRGTEAFF. Here the CDR3 DNA reads TGTGCCAGCAGTGAGTACCGGGGCACTGAAGCTTTCTTT.

The chain employs TRBV7-2 and TRBJ1-1; 10 bases agree with TRBD1. The CDR3 covers 18 residues. CDR1 is SGHTA and CDR2 is FQGNSA in the germline V gene. Germline trimming cut 0 bases from V and 1 base from J; bases unmatched to any gene: 8. The CDR3 is CASSLAQTGGAKNTEAFF. The CDR3 nucleotides read TGTGCCAGCAGCTTAGCGCAGACAGGGGGCGCAAAGAACACTGAAGCTTTCTTT.

V gene TRBV7-2 combines with J gene TRBJ2-1; 8 bases match TRBD1. V lost 7 bases to trimming and J lost 4 bases; unmatched junction nucleotides: 12. CDR1 and CDR2 from the germline V gene are SGHTA and FQGNSA. The CDR3 extends over 16 amino acids. CDR3 sequence reads: CASTHTLGDRYNEQFF. CDR3 DNA sequence: TGTGCCAGCACCCACACCCTGGGGGACAGGTACAATGAGCAGTTCTTC.

The V gene is TRBV29-1, the J gene TRBJ2-7, with 10 bases identical to TRBD2. Germline V gene lookup returns CDR1 SQVTM and CDR2 ANQGSEA. This CDR3 is built from 16 residues. J lost 2 bases, V lost 0 bases, and 7 bases had no gene match. The chain's CDR3 is CSVEEGSGGPTYEQYF. The CDR3 DNA is TGCAGCGTTGAAGAAGGTAGCGGGGGGCCAACCTACGAGCAGTACTTC.

This clone has just one count. The chain recombines TRBV7-9 with TRBJ1-1, with 8 bases that match TRBD1. The junction had 12 bases not matched to a gene; V was cut back by 5 bases and J by 1 base. Germline-derived CDR1 and CDR2 are SEHNR and FQNEAQ (reference sequence). The CDR3 consists of 17 residues. The DNA of the CDR3 is TGTGCCAGCAGCCAAGTGGGAACAGGGGGATGGAACACTGAAGCTTTCTTT. Translated, it gives CASSQVGTGGWNTEAFF.

The chain recombines TRBV11-1 with TRBJ2-1; 8 positions match TRBD2. CDR1 and CDR2 from the germline V gene are SGHAT and FQDESV (reference sequence). The V and J ends lost 2 bases and 4 bases, in that order; junction bases with no gene match: 4. CDR3 length: 15 residues. The CDR3 is CASSLSGSSYNEQFF. The CDR3 region has the DNA TGTGCCAGCAGCTTAAGCGGGAGCTCTTACAATGAGCAGTTCTTC.

This CDR3 is CASSTRQGAGELFF. The CDR3 DNA is TGTGCCAGCAGTACTAGACAGGGGGCCGGGGAGCTGTTTTTT. This sequence joins TRBV6-5 and TRBJ2-2; 9 bases map to TRBD1. Germline V CDR1 and CDR2: MNHEY, SVGAGI. The CDR3 covers 14 residues. Trimming cost V 5 bases and J 6 bases; bases outside gene matches: 4.

This chain joins TRBV5-1 and TRBJ1-2, with D maybe TRBD1 (5 bases). V was cut by 4 bases and J by 0 bases, with 7 bases left in between. CDR1 is SGHRS and CDR2 is YFSETQ in the germline V gene. The CDR3 covers 13 residues. The CDR3 bases are TGCGCCAGCAGCGACAGCTCTAACTATGGCTACACCTTC. It specifies CASSDSSNYGYTF.

The chain links TRBV4-1 to TRBJ1-2, with 7 bases lining up with TRBD1. After removal of 7 bases from V and 4 bases from J, the junction contained 9 bases not matched to a gene. The CDR3 spans 14 residues. Germline values: CDR1 MGHRA, CDR2 YSYEKL. For the CDR3, the DNA is TGCGCCAGCACCGTGACAGGGAAGTCCTATGGCTACACCTTC. Its protein is CASTVTGKSYGYTF.

The CDR3 nucleotides are TGTGCCAGCAGCGCCGACAGGGGGCCTAATGAAAAACTGTTTTTT. This encodes CASSADRGPNEKLFF. The chain has TRBV9 and TRBJ1-4, with 10 bases identical to TRBD1. CDR3 length equals 15 residues. Germline CDR1 and CDR2: SGDLS and YYNGEE. After removal of 3 bases from V and 3 bases from J, the junction contained 2 bases not matched to a gene.

The chain couples TRBV5-8 to TRBJ2-2; TRBD1 matches at 7 bases. The germline V gene has CDR1 SGHTS and CDR2 YDEGEE. This CDR3 region has 17 residues. V gave up 4 bases and J gave up 2 bases; unmatched junction bases: 11. CDR3 nucleotide sequence: TGTGCCAGCAGCCCCCGAATTGGGACAGTTAACACCGGGGAGCTGTTTTTT. Residues: CASSPRIGTVNTGELFF.

The chain couples TRBV10-1 to TRBJ2-2; TRBD2 matches 7 bases. In germline, CDR1 is WNHNN, CDR2 SYGVQD (reference sequence). The CDR3 has 14 amino acids. After removal of 7 bases from V and 5 bases from J, the junction contained 7 bases not matched to a gene. The CDR3 region has the DNA TGCGCCAGCACCCTGGGAGGGGCTACCGGGGAGCTGTTTTTT. Amino acids: CASTLGGATGELFF.

The V gene is TRBV5-4, the J gene TRBJ2-1, with 11 bases matching TRBD2. Losses at the gene ends were 4 bases for V and 5 bases for J; bases not matched to a gene: 11. Germline V CDR1 and CDR2: SGHNT, YYREEE (reference sequence). This CDR3 has 17 amino acids. The CDR3 sequence: CASSPITPGLADNEQFF. CDR3 bases: TGTGCCAGCAGCCCGATTACACCGGGACTAGCGGACAATGAGCAGTTCTTC.

The rearrangement links TRBV7-9 to TRBJ1-5; TRBD1 is a possible D gene (5 bases). CDR3 size: 16 residues. V was pared by 5 bases and J by 0 bases, with 14 bases between. CDR1 and CDR2 (germline): SEHNR, FQNEAQ (reference sequence). DNA for the CDR3: TGTGCCAGCAGCGGCGGGGGTTTTAATAGCAATCAGCCCCAGCATTTT. It is translated as CASSGGGFNSNQPQHF. The whole variable domain, remainder taken from reference TRBV7-9 and TRBJ1-5, is DTGVSQNPRHKITKRGQNVTFRCDPISEHNRLYWYRQTLGQGPEFLTYFQNEAQLEKSRLLSDRFSAERPKGSFSTLEIQRTEQGDSAMYLCASSGGGFNSNQPQHFGDGTRLSIL.

This rearrangement joins TRBV12-1 to TRBJ1-3; the D call in the table, TRBD1, was not verified against the DNA. TRBV12-1 is a documented pseudogene. The length of the CDR3 is 15 residues. Here the CDR3 reads CASSAGQLSGNTIYF. The CDR3 nucleotides read TGTGCCAGCAGCGCGGGACAGCTGTCTGGAAACACCATATATTTT.

The genes are TRBV5-1 and TRBJ2-1; D is perhaps TRBD1 (6 bases). Germline V gene lookup returns CDR1 SGHRS and CDR2 YFSETQ. The V gene lost 4 bases and the J gene lost 1 base, with 18 bases spanning the gap. CDR3 length: 17 residues. The CDR3 nucleotides read TGCGCCAGCAGCGCCATACAGGGTTCGAGTTCCTACAATGAGCAGTTCTTC. This translates into CASSAIQGSSSYNEQFF. Based on the CDR3 plus reference TRBV5-1 and TRBJ2-1, the full variable domain is KAGVTQTPRYLIKTRGQQVTLSCSPISGHRSVSWYQQTPGQGLQFLFEYFSETQRNKGNFPGRFSGRQFSNSRSEMNVSTLELGDSALYLCASSAIQGSSSYNEQFFGPGTRLTVL.

The V and J genes are TRBV19 and TRBJ2-2, with D possibly TRBD1 on 5 matching bases. V shed 7 bases and J shed 1 base, with 10 bases lying between them. CDR3 length: 14 residues. The germline V gene has CDR1 LNHDA and CDR2 SQIVND (reference sequence). This CDR3 is CASTPDRNTGELFF. The CDR3 DNA reads as TGTGCCAGTACCCCAGACAGGAACACCGGGGAGCTGTTTTTT. The whole variable domain, filled in from reference TRBV19 and TRBJ2-2, reads DGGITQSPKYLFRKEGQNVTLSCEQNLNHDAMYWYRQDPGQGLRLIYYSQIVNDFQKGDIAEGYSVSREKKESFPLTVTSAQKNPTAFYLCASTPDRNTGELFFGEGSRLTVL.

The sample holds a few counts of this clone. The genes are TRBV14 and TRBJ1-1; 7 nucleotides match TRBD1. The CDR3 is 13 amino acids. J lost 0 bases, V lost 7 bases, and 2 bases had no gene match. Germline V gene lookup returns CDR1 SGHDN and CDR2 FVKESK. CDR3 amino acids: CASMGQLNTEAFF. The DNA of the CDR3 is TGTGCCAGCATGGGACAGCTGAACACTGAAGCTTTCTTT.

The genes are TRBV7-8 and TRBJ1-5; D possibly corresponds to TRBD1 (6 bases). The germline V gene has CDR1 SGHVS and CDR2 FQNEAQ. The CDR3 runs to 16 residues. The V and J ends lost 5 bases and 3 bases respectively, with 17 bases between them. The CDR3 region has the DNA TGTGCCAGCAGCCCTAGACAGGACCGGAACAATCAGCCCCAGCATTTT. This encodes CASSPRQDRNNQPQHF.

The chain is built from TRBV19 and TRBJ1-4; D call uncertain. CDR1 is LNHDA and CDR2 is SQIVND in the germline V gene (reference sequence). V was cut by 6 bases and J by 0 bases, with 8 bases left in between. The CDR3 loop spans 14 amino acids. The CDR3 DNA reads TGTGCCAGTAGCCTCAGAACAACTAATGAAAAACTGTTTTTT. Protein sequence: CASSLRTTNEKLFF.

In this sample, this clone turned up a few times. Other DNA sequences in the same sample also yield this CDR3. The CDR3 sequence: CASSLQLTGELFF. The CDR3 DNA sequence: TGCGCCAGCAGCCTACAGCTTACCGGGGAGCTGTTTTTT. This sequence joins TRBV5-1 and TRBJ2-2; D uncertain. The CDR3 consists of 13 residues. V lost 4 bases, J lost 5 bases, and 9 bases lay in between. Germline-derived CDR1 and CDR2 are SGHRS and YFSETQ.

This clone has just a few counts. The chain links TRBV29-1 to TRBJ2-5; 10 nucleotides align to TRBD1. Germline lookup yields CDR1 SQVTM and CDR2 ANQGSEA. The junction had 6 bases not matched to a gene; V was cut back by 3 bases and J by 5 bases. CDR3 length: 14 residues. The DNA for the CDR3 is TGCAGCGTTGACCGGGACAGGGGTGGCGAGACCCAGTACTTC. This gives the protein CSVDRDRGGETQYF.

The V and J genes are TRBV6-5 and TRBJ1-1; D remains ambiguous. V was trimmed by 4 bases and J by 0 bases, leaving 6 bases between them. The CDR3 is 13 residues long. Germline V CDR1 and CDR2: MNHEY, SVGAGI. Here the CDR3 DNA reads TGTGCCAGCAGTTCGACACTGAACACTGAAGCTTTCTTT. It translates to CASSSTLNTEAFF.

J is TRBJ1-6 and V is TRBV6-1; TRBD1 aligns across 7 bases. The germline CDR1 and CDR2 sequences are MNHNS and SASEGT. V shed 4 bases and J 8 bases; nucleotides not matched to a gene: 11. The CDR3 sequence is 16 residues long. Here the CDR3 DNA reads TGTGCCAGCAGTGGGGTAGGGGGCGGCTTTTATTCACCCCTCCACTTT. It specifies CASSGVGGGFYSPLHF.

The chain carries TRBV19 and TRBJ2-5; D might be TRBD1 (6 bases). The germline gives CDR1 LNHDA, CDR2 SQIVND (reference sequence). CDR3 length: 15 amino acids. V was clipped by 1 base and J by 5 bases, with 14 bases between them. The DNA for the CDR3 is TGTGCCAGTAGTATAGCCAGGGGCGACGAGGAGACCCAGTACTTC. Translated, it gives CASSIARGDEETQYF.

The chain employs TRBV7-9 and TRBJ2-7; 8 nucleotides agree with TRBD1. Germline V gene lookup returns CDR1 SEHNR and CDR2 FQNEAQ (reference sequence). V shed 2 bases and J 6 bases; nucleotides not matched to a gene: 6. The CDR3 totals 14 residues. The CDR3 protein is CASSLSGTGGEQYV. The CDR3 nucleotides read TGTGCCAGCAGCTTATCCGGGACAGGAGGCGAGCAGTACGTC.

The rearrangement links TRBV5-6 to TRBJ1-1, with 7 bases matching TRBD1. V was clipped by 4 bases and J by 4 bases; unmatched bases: 4. From germline, CDR1 is SGHDT and CDR2 YYEEEE. This CDR3 is 13 amino acids long. CDR3 sequence (DNA): TGTGCCAGCAGCCTTACAGGGGTCACTGAAGCTTTCTTT. Protein sequence: CASSLTGVTEAFF.

This chain links TRBV28 with TRBJ2-1; D is possibly TRBD1 (6 bases). There are 17 residues in the CDR3. The V end lost 6 bases, the J end lost 1 base, and 19 bases lay between the germline ends. The V gene's germline CDR1 is MDHEN and CDR2 SYDVKM. The CDR3 reads CASSSGTTPRSYNEQFF. CDR3 nucleotide sequence: TGTGCCAGCAGCTCGGGGACAACTCCCAGGTCCTACAATGAGCAGTTCTTC.

The CDR3 DNA is TGTGCCAGCAGACCGGGACAGCCTTACAATGAGCAGTTCTTC. It specifies CASRPGQPYNEQFF. The gene calls are TRBV6-5 and TRBJ2-1; 7 bases are shared with TRBD1. J lost 4 bases, V lost 6 bases, and 6 bases had no gene match. The V gene's germline CDR1 is MNHEY and CDR2 SVGAGI. This CDR3 spans 14 amino acids.

The V and J genes are TRBV6-2 or TRBV6-3 and TRBJ1-2, with D possibly matching TRBD1 (5 bases). The germline V gene has CDR1 MNHEY and CDR2 SVGEGT. The CDR3 spans 13 residues. V lost 5 bases and J 8 bases, leaving 15 bases between the germline ends. CDR3 residues: CASSKGEARGYTF. The CDR3 DNA is TGTGCCAGCAGTAAAGGGGAGGCACGCGGCTACACCTTC.